Listed below are T cell receptor beta chains from one sample, sequenced in a study of T cells after yellow fever vaccination. Each CDR3 protein is one row after TCRdb ran MiXCR on the 5' RACE reads. This table holds 70,000 or so distinct CDR3 sequences, about 7.7% found once. Sequenced here: CD8+ T cells sorted from PBMCs, sampled roughly 10 days after the first yellow fever vaccination. All receptors derive from a young man who received the YFV17D yellow fever vaccine. Both conserved end residues are part of each CDR3. The order of the fields is J gene, V gene, clone size, D gene, CDR3 DNA, CDR3 protein. D genes are given only for firm matches. Not every row has a clone size; where given, it reads once, few, many or a size class.

J: TRBJ2-1
V: TRBV7-6
size: many
D: .
DNA: TGTGCCAGCAGCTTAGCGCTCAGGGCCAGCTCCTACAATGAGCAGTTCTTC
CDR3: CASSLALRASSYNEQFF

J: TRBJ1-6
V: TRBV6-5
size: many
D: .
DNA: TGTGCCAGCAGTTACTCGTTGCAGAGCTCCTATAATTCACCCCTCCACTTT
CDR3: CASSYSLQSSYNSPLHF

J: TRBJ1-5
V: TRBV6-1
size: many
D: .
DNA: TGTGCCAGCAGTGAAGCGGTCCCCGGTGGTAGCAATCAGCCCCAGCATTTT
CDR3: CASSEAVPGGSNQPQHF

J: TRBJ1-5
V: TRBV5-5
size: many
D: TRBD1
DNA: TGTGCCAGCAGCTTATGGACAGGGGTCAATCAGCCCCAGCATTTT
CDR3: CASSLWTGVNQPQHF

J: TRBJ2-1
V: TRBV9
size: many
D: TRBD2
DNA: TGTGCCAGCAGCGTTAGCGGGGGGGAATACAATGAGCAGTTCTTC
CDR3: CASSVSGGEYNEQFF

J: TRBJ1-4
V: TRBV2
size: few
D: TRBD1
DNA: TGTGCCACCCTGACAGGGGATGGAAATGAAAAACTGTTTTTT
CDR3: CATLTGDGNEKLFF

J: TRBJ1-6
V: TRBV13
size: few
D: .
DNA: TGTGCCAGCAGCTCGCGGCAGGGTGCTAATTCACCCCTCCACTTT
CDR3: CASSSRQGANSPLHF

J: TRBJ2-7
V: TRBV5-1
size: many
D: TRBD1
DNA: TGCGCCAGCAGACAACCGGGACAGTCCTACGAGCAGTACTTC
CDR3: CASRQPGQSYEQYF

J: TRBJ2-3
V: TRBV6-2/TRBV6-3
size: many
D: .
DNA: TGTGCCAGCAGTTACTGGTCGGCAGGCCGGGTGAATACGCAGTATTTT
CDR3: CASSYWSAGRVNTQYF

J: TRBJ2-1
V: TRBV6-2/TRBV6-3
size: few
D: .
DNA: TGTGCCAGCAGTTACTCCCCAGGGTTCAATGAGCAGTTCTTC
CDR3: CASSYSPGFNEQFF

J: TRBJ2-3
V: TRBV27
size: many
D: .
DNA: TGTGCCAGCAGTCTAGGGGTCCGACAGGGCACAGATACGCAGTATTTT
CDR3: CASSLGVRQGTDTQYF

J: TRBJ1-5
V: TRBV7-9
size: .
D: .
DNA: TGTGCCAGCAGCTCCCCCGGTGGGGCTCAGGACCAGCCCCAGCATTTT
CDR3: CASSSPGGAQDQPQHF

J: TRBJ2-3
V: TRBV7-6
size: many
D: TRBD2
DNA: TGTGCCAGCAGCTTGGGCGGGGGGCCCACAGATACGCAGTATTTT
CDR3: CASSLGGGPTDTQYF

J: TRBJ2-3
V: TRBV9
size: many
D: TRBD2
DNA: TGTGCCAGCAGCGTATCAAGCGGGGGGGACACAGATACGCAGTATTTT
CDR3: CASSVSSGGDTDTQYF

J: TRBJ2-7
V: TRBV12-3/TRBV12-4
size: many
D: .
DNA: TGTGCCAGCAGTTTAGGAGGGGTCTCCTACGAGCAGTACTTC
CDR3: CASSLGGVSYEQYF

J: TRBJ2-3
V: TRBV20-1
size: many
D: TRBD2
DNA: TGCAGTGCTAGAGTTCTAGCGGCGCCCGATACGCAGTATTTT
CDR3: CSARVLAAPDTQYF

J: TRBJ2-1
V: TRBV11-2
size: .
D: TRBD2
DNA: TGTGCCAGCAGCTCCGGCCCGGGACTAGGGTCCTACAATGAGCAGTTCTTC
CDR3: CASSSGPGLGSYNEQFF

J: TRBJ2-2
V: TRBV28
size: many
D: .
DNA: TGTGCCAGCAGTGCGAGGCGGGTCGGGGAGCTGTTTTTT
CDR3: CASSARRVGELFF

J: TRBJ2-5
V: TRBV11-2
size: .
D: TRBD1
DNA: TGTGCCAGCAGCCCCGGCGGTCCGGGACAGGGGCGAGAGACCCAGTACTTC
CDR3: CASSPGGPGQGRETQYF

J: TRBJ2-3
V: TRBV4-3
size: few
D: TRBD2
DNA: TGCGCCAGCAGCCATACGGGGGGGCCCCCAGATACGCAGTATTTT
CDR3: CASSHTGGPPDTQYF

J: TRBJ2-3
V: TRBV7-9
size: .
D: .
DNA: TGTGCCAGCAGCCCTAGAGGGGCACAGGGAAGCACAGATACGCAGTATTTT
CDR3: CASSPRGAQGSTDTQYF

J: TRBJ2-1
V: TRBV9
size: many
D: TRBD1
DNA: TGTGCCAGCAGCGTAGCAGGACAGGGGGCTTTCTATGAGCAGTTCTTC
CDR3: CASSVAGQGAFYEQFF

J: TRBJ2-7
V: TRBV5-1
size: many
D: .
DNA: TGCGCCAGCAGCTTGGAGGGGGTAGAGGGCCACGAGCAGTACTTC
CDR3: CASSLEGVEGHEQYF

J: TRBJ1-3
V: TRBV5-1
size: .
D: .
DNA: TGCGCCAGCAGCCCCCCCGGCCCCCTAGGGGCATCTGGAAACACCATATATTTT
CDR3: CASSPPGPLGASGNTIYF

J: TRBJ1-4
V: TRBV7-9
size: few
D: TRBD1
DNA: TGTGCCAGCAGCTTGTCCCGACAGGGTCGGGCTAATGAAAAACTGTTTTTT
CDR3: CASSLSRQGRANEKLFF

J: TRBJ1-2
V: TRBV12-3/TRBV12-4
size: few
D: TRBD1
DNA: TGTGCCAGCAGTTCCCCGGACAGGTTTAGAGGGAGGGGGGTTTTCTATGGCTACACCTTC
CDR3: CASSSPDRFRGRGVFYGYTF

J: TRBJ2-1
V: TRBV19
size: many
D: TRBD2
DNA: TGTGCCAGTAGTATTAGCGGGGGACTCTACAATGAGCAGTTCTTC
CDR3: CASSISGGLYNEQFF

J: TRBJ2-1
V: TRBV29-1
size: .
D: TRBD2
DNA: TGCAGCGTTGAAAGCGGGGGGGCCAGATCTTACAATGAGCAGTTCTTC
CDR3: CSVESGGARSYNEQFF

J: TRBJ2-7
V: TRBV15
size: many
D: .
DNA: TGTGCCACCACCCCGGGACCGGCCTACGAGCAGTACTTC
CDR3: CATTPGPAYEQYF

J: TRBJ1-2
V: TRBV6-1
size: many
D: .
DNA: TGTGCCAGCAGTCCCCTCGCCCTGATGGGTGGCTACACCTTC
CDR3: CASSPLALMGGYTF

J: TRBJ2-7
V: TRBV11-2
size: many
D: TRBD2
DNA: TGTGCCAGCAGCCACGGGGGGAAGCCTTACGAGCAGTACTTC
CDR3: CASSHGGKPYEQYF

J: TRBJ2-7
V: TRBV18
size: .
D: TRBD2
DNA: TGTGCCAGCTCACCGACGGGGGGAGGAATGGCCTACGAGCAGTACTTC
CDR3: CASSPTGGGMAYEQYF

J: TRBJ2-3
V: TRBV9
size: few
D: .
DNA: TGTGCCAGCAGCGTGGGGAACACAGATACGCAGTATTTT
CDR3: CASSVGNTDTQYF

J: TRBJ2-3
V: TRBV19
size: few
D: .
DNA: TGTGCCAGTAGTTCCCTTTTTGGCACAGATACGCAGTATTTT
CDR3: CASSSLFGTDTQYF

J: TRBJ2-3
V: TRBV5-6
size: .
D: .
DNA: TGTGCCAGCAGCCCCGTTCTACTCGGGCGGGCGGATACGCAGTATTTT
CDR3: CASSPVLLGRADTQYF

J: TRBJ2-1
V: TRBV7-2
size: many
D: TRBD2
DNA: TGTGCCAGCAGCCTCGGAGTAGCGGGGGGCTCCTACAATGAGCAGTTCTTC
CDR3: CASSLGVAGGSYNEQFF

J: TRBJ2-1
V: TRBV20-1
size: many
D: .
DNA: TGCAGTGCCACGGGATACTCCTACAATGAGCAGTTCTTC
CDR3: CSATGYSYNEQFF

J: TRBJ1-6
V: TRBV4-1
size: many
D: .
DNA: TGCGCCAGCAGCGGCCGGGACGCTTATAATTCACCCCTCCACTTT
CDR3: CASSGRDAYNSPLHF

J: TRBJ2-7
V: TRBV12-3/TRBV12-4
size: many
D: .
DNA: TGTGCCAGTAGTCTTTGGACACGCTACGAGCAGTACTTC
CDR3: CASSLWTRYEQYF

J: TRBJ1-2
V: TRBV7-2
size: many
D: TRBD1
DNA: TGTGCCAGCAGCTTAGCCCCTTTTTGGGACAGGACGGCTAACTATGGCTACACCTTC
CDR3: CASSLAPFWDRTANYGYTF

J: TRBJ2-3
V: TRBV4-3
size: many
D: TRBD1
DNA: TGCGCCAGCAGCCAAGCGTATGACAGGGGGGATACGCAGTATTTT
CDR3: CASSQAYDRGDTQYF

J: TRBJ2-2
V: TRBV10-2
size: many
D: .
DNA: TGCGCCAGCAGTGAAGGGGTTTCCGGGGAGCTGTTTTTT
CDR3: CASSEGVSGELFF

J: TRBJ2-7
V: TRBV24-1
size: .
D: .
DNA: TGTGCCACCAGTTCAGCAGCCGGTTCCGACGAGCAGTACTTC
CDR3: CATSSAAGSDEQYF